This TCR beta chain is from a study of blood T cell repertoires in COVID-19. Study background: T cells, B-cell-depleted T cells, or PBMCs supplied cDNA or gDNA.

Original methodology: Amplifying reference gene primers gave estimates of nucleated cell counts. The repertoire was sequenced with immunoSEQ multiplex PCR; TCRdb's copy has only in-frame clones and lacks some. V, J and clone size are taken as reported in that table, and D and trimming were inferred from the DNA itself. The sample records around 200,000 clones, 80% to 85% being singletons. The trim removed 6 bases at V and 1 base at J, leaving 11 bases unmatched. Germline values: CDR1 MDHEN, CDR2 SYDVKM. The length of the CDR3 is 16 residues. Sequenced input: peripheral blood. The receptor's source is a man in his forties or fifties with active or convalescent COVID-19. The chain couples TRBV28 to TRBJ2-7, with 8 bases identical to TRBD2. In DNA, the CDR3 is TGTGCCAGCAGCCCGCCGGGTAGCGGGGTGTCCTACGAGCAGTACTTC. Translation gives CASSPPGSGVSYEQYF. Using reference TRBV28 and TRBJ2-7 for the parts outside the CDR3, the full variable domain is DVKVTQSSRYLVKRTGEKVFLECVQDMDHENMFWYRQDPGLGLRLIYFSYDVKMKEKGDIPEGYSVSREKKERFSLILESASTNQTSMYLCASSPPGSGVSYEQYFGPGTRLTVT.